The 27 T cell receptor beta chains presented below share a single source sample, sequenced in a study of identical twins. TCRdb reprocessed the 5' RACE reads via MiXCR and lists one record per CDR3 protein. The sample holds 640,000 or so distinct CDR3 sequences; 6% to 6.5% are singletons and the top ten take about 2%. The sequenced sample was naive T cells sorted from blood. Every receptor here comes from a man aged 18 to 30 in good health.

This clonotype showed up just a few times. V is TRBV6-1 and J is TRBJ1-2, with 7 bases identical to TRBD1. Per germline, CDR1 MNHNS and CDR2 SASEGT. The CDR3 loop spans 14 amino acids. The V gene end was trimmed by 7 bases and the J gene end by 3 bases; junction bases not matched to a gene: 8. CDR3 region: CASTIAGGDYGYTF. For the CDR3, the DNA is TGTGCCAGCACCATCGCAGGGGGTGACTATGGCTACACCTTC.

This clonotype came up many times. V and J are TRBV20-1 and TRBJ1-2; 9 bases align to TRBD1. The CDR3 runs 15 residues. Trimming at V came to 8 bases and at J to 7 bases, leaving 17 bases not matched to a gene. In germline, CDR1 is DFQATT, CDR2 SNEGSKA (reference sequence). The CDR3 coding sequence is TGCAGTCCTCTAACCGAATTGGGGACAGGGTTTGGCTACACCTTC. Translation gives CSPLTELGTGFGYTF.

The CDR3 nucleotides read TGTGCCACCAGTGCCATGGAGGGGCTACAGGGGAGGAATGGCTACACCTTC. It translates to CATSAMEGLQGRNGYTF. The V gene is TRBV24-1, the J gene TRBJ1-2, with TRBD1 matching 7 bases. The CDR3 is 17 residues long. V shed 5 bases, J shed 6 bases, and the junction held 17 bases outside the gene matches. Germline assignment: CDR1 KGHDR and CDR2 SFDVKD.

This clonotype has at least ten counts. The rearrangement joins TRBV4-3 to TRBJ1-1, with D uncertain. Germline CDR1 reads LGHNA; CDR2 reads YSLEER. V was pared by 1 base and J by 0 bases, with 9 bases between. This CDR3 is built from 15 residues. CDR3 amino acids: CASSQGASLNTEAFF. For the CDR3, the DNA is TGCGCCAGCAGCCAAGGGGCATCATTGAACACTGAAGCTTTCTTT.

In this sample, this clonotype turned up many times. This chain joins TRBV15 and TRBJ2-1, with 8 positions matching TRBD2. The CDR3 loop spans 17 amino acids. V was pared by 0 bases and J by 1 base, with 5 bases of the junction left unmatched. The V gene's germline CDR1 is LNHNV and CDR2 YYDKDF (reference sequence). In nucleotides, the CDR3 is TGTGCCACCAGCAGAGATCGTCGACTAGCGTCCTACAATGAGCAGTTCTTC. As protein: CATSRDRRLASYNEQFF.

This rearrangement joins TRBV5-1 to TRBJ1-1, with D possibly TRBD1 on 5 matching bases. The germline V and J ends were trimmed by 2 bases and 3 bases, with 11 bases remaining between them. This CDR3 is 14 amino acids long. Germline-derived CDR1 and CDR2 are SGHRS and YFSETQ. For the CDR3, the DNA is TGCGCCAGCAGCTTTCAGGGTGACGACACTGAAGCTTTCTTT. It translates to CASSFQGDDTEAFF.

This clonotype was seen ten or more times. The chain recombines TRBV20-1 with TRBJ2-3; D is ambiguous. Deletions cut 1 base from V and 0 bases from J, with 14 bases between. From germline, CDR1 is DFQATT and CDR2 SNEGSKA (reference sequence). The CDR3 covers 16 residues. DNA for the CDR3: TGCAGTGCTAGAGGGGGTCATCCCTATAGCACAGATACGCAGTATTTT. It translates to CSARGGHPYSTDTQYF.

This clonotype was found many times. The CDR3: CASIVDRAYGYTF. The CDR3 region has the DNA TGTGCCAGCATCGTAGACAGGGCCTATGGCTACACCTTC. The chain employs TRBV7-9 and TRBJ1-2; 7 nucleotides match TRBD1. Germline assignment: CDR1 SEHNR and CDR2 FQNEAQ (reference sequence). The CDR3 totals 13 residues. With V trimmed by 7 bases and J by 4 bases, 6 bases remained unmatched.

The chain carries TRBV12-3 or TRBV12-4 and TRBJ2-5; perhaps TRBD1 as D (5 bases). This CDR3 region has 11 residues. V was clipped by 7 bases and J by 7 bases, with 10 bases between them. The CDR3 coding sequence is TGTGCCAGCACCCTAGGGGTGACCCAGTACTTC. This codes for CASTLGVTQYF.

This clonotype occurred many times. The chain combines TRBV29-1 with TRBJ1-5; 8 bases agree with TRBD1. Germline-derived CDR1 and CDR2 are SQVTM and ANQGSEA. The CDR3 sequence is 13 residues long. V lost 6 bases, J lost 4 bases, and 5 bases stayed unmatched. The CDR3 bases are TGCAGCGTGTCAGGGGGCGAGAATCAGCCCCAGCATTTT. Protein sequence: CSVSGGENQPQHF.

This clonotype appeared a few times. This chain links TRBV27 with TRBJ1-6; 11 bases are shared with TRBD1. J gave up 10 bases and V 5 bases, and 7 bases lay outside the gene matches. Germline CDR1 and CDR2: MNHEY and SMNVEV (reference sequence). The CDR3 sequence is 15 residues long. Here the CDR3 reads CASSVGQGAGSPLHF. DNA of the CDR3: TGTGCCAGCAGTGTCGGACAGGGGGCAGGGTCACCCCTCCACTTT.

There are many counts of this clonotype. V gene TRBV6-5 combines with J gene TRBJ2-1; D unresolved. Germline CDR1 and CDR2: MNHEY and SVGAGI. This CDR3 comprises 14 residues. V was pared by 2 bases and J by 1 base, with 6 bases between. CDR3 protein: CASSYGISYNEQFF. The CDR3 coding sequence is TGTGCCAGCAGTTACGGTATTTCCTACAATGAGCAGTTCTTC.

This clonotype was detected only a few times. The chain uses TRBV14 and TRBJ1-2; no clear D. Deletions cut 6 bases from V and 3 bases from J, with 14 bases between. The CDR3 length is 14 residues. Germline CDR1 reads SGHDN; CDR2 reads FVKESK. The DNA of the CDR3 is TGTGCCAGCAGAAAAACCGGCGGACACTATGGCTACACCTTC. Translated: CASRKTGGHYGYTF.

V usage is TRBV24-1 and J usage is TRBJ2-5, with D perhaps matching TRBD1 (6 bases). The V gene lost 9 bases and the J gene lost 5 bases, with 15 bases spanning the gap. The CDR3 extends over 13 amino acids. CDR1 KGHDR and CDR2 SFDVKD come from the germline V gene. The CDR3 nucleotides read TGTGCCACCGCAGGACAGCCGGCGGAGACCCAGTACTTC. Translation gives CATAGQPAETQYF.

The rearrangement links TRBV12-3 or TRBV12-4 to TRBJ1-1, with 8 bases matching TRBD1. This CDR3 has 15 residues. With V trimmed by 6 bases and J by 4 bases, 10 bases remained unmatched. This CDR3 is CASSLNTGGGTEAFF. DNA of the CDR3: TGTGCCAGCAGCCTTAATACAGGGGGTGGCACTGAAGCTTTCTTT.

This clonotype was detected many times. The junction departs from the called germline gene at one end, perhaps through a read error. This rearrangement joins TRBV5-1 to TRBJ2-6; D remains ambiguous. CDR1 is SGHRS, CDR2 YFSETQ, per germline. This CDR3 has 16 residues. In nucleotides, the CDR3 is TGTGCCAGCAGCTTAGGGCCCGGGTCTGGGGCCAACGTCCTGACTTTC. Translating gives CASSLGPGSGANVLTF.

This clonotype has at least ten counts. The chain couples TRBV7-9 to TRBJ1-5, with a weak D call TRBD1 (6 bases). This CDR3 is built from 16 residues. Germline assignment: CDR1 SEHNR and CDR2 FQNEAQ (reference sequence). The germline V and J ends were trimmed by 0 bases and 4 bases, with 13 bases remaining between them. The CDR3 spells CASSLANGGGNQPQHF. Here the CDR3 DNA reads TGTGCCAGCAGCTTAGCGAACGGGGGCGGGAATCAGCCCCAGCATTTT. Drawing the rest from reference TRBV7-9 and TRBJ1-5, the complete variable domain is DTGVSQNPRHKITKRGQNVTFRCDPISEHNRLYWYRQTLGQGPEFLTYFQNEAQLEKSRLLSDRFSAERPKGSFSTLEIQRTEQGDSAMYLCASSLANGGGNQPQHFGDGTRLSIL.

This clonotype has only a few counts. The genes are TRBV9 and TRBJ2-5; D possibly uses TRBD1 or TRBD2 (6 bases each). CDR1 and CDR2 from the germline V gene are SGDLS and YYNGEE. The CDR3 sequence is 15 residues long. V gave up 4 bases and J gave up 2 bases, with 15 bases separating them. Here the CDR3 reads CASSPPGGGQETQYF. CDR3 bases: TGTGCCAGCAGCCCACCCGGAGGGGGGCAAGAGACCCAGTACTTC.

This clonotype was counted many times. An end of the junction does not agree with germline; a read error may underlie this. The chain links TRBV12-3 or TRBV12-4 to TRBJ1-3; D uncertain. This CDR3 comprises 12 residues. CDR3 nucleotides: TGTGCCAGCAGCAACCGTGGAGACACCATATATTTT. This encodes CASSNRGDTIYF.

In this sample, this clonotype turned up many times. This chain connects TRBV10-3 to TRBJ2-7, with TRBD2 matching 13 bases. Per the germline V gene, CDR1 is ENHRY and CDR2 is SYGVKD. The CDR3 length is 19 residues. V shed 4 bases and J 0 bases; nucleotides not matched to a gene: 12. In DNA, the CDR3 is TGTGCCATCAGTGGGACTAGCGGGAGTCTCCTTAAGAGCTCCTACGAGCAGTACTTC. Translating it yields CAISGTSGSLLKSSYEQYF.

This chain uses TRBV12-3 or TRBV12-4 with TRBJ2-7; unclear D gene. Between the trimmed V and J ends, which lost 8 bases and 2 bases, there was a span of 13 bases. The CDR3 has 13 residues. This CDR3 reads CASRSETAYEQYF. The CDR3 nucleotides read TGTGCCAGCCGTAGTGAGACGGCCTACGAGCAGTACTTC.

A few counts support this clonotype. In nucleotides, the CDR3 is TGTGCCAGCAGCTTAGTAGGTCGACAGGGCACTCAGCCCCAGCATTTT. Amino acid sequence: CASSLVGRQGTQPQHF. V is TRBV7-9 and J is TRBJ1-5; 7 nucleotides agree with TRBD1. V shed 1 base and J 6 bases; nucleotides not matched to a gene: 9. Germline lookup yields CDR1 SEHNR and CDR2 FQNEAQ (reference sequence). This CDR3 is 16 amino acids long.

The rearrangement joins TRBV7-2 to TRBJ2-1; 15 bases fit TRBD2. Trimming at V came to 0 bases and at J to 4 bases, leaving 1 base not matched to a gene. Germline CDR1 is SGHTA and CDR2 is FQGNSA. This CDR3 spans 17 amino acids. The CDR3 region has the DNA TGTGCCAGCAGCTTAGCTGGGACTAGCGGGAGGTACAATGAGCAGTTCTTC. It specifies CASSLAGTSGRYNEQFF.

This clonotype was seen a handful of times. The rearrangement links TRBV5-6 to TRBJ2-1; the match to TRBD1 covers 8 bases. The CDR3 sequence is 13 residues long. The V gene end was trimmed by 4 bases and the J gene end by 7 bases; junction bases not matched to a gene: 4. CDR1 and CDR2 from the germline V gene are SGHDT and YYEEEE. Written as DNA, the CDR3 is TGTGCCAGCAGCGAGGACAGGGCGAATGAGCAGTTCTTC. Its translation: CASSEDRANEQFF.

The gene calls are TRBV7-2 and TRBJ1-4; D not certain. V lost 3 bases, J lost 0 bases, and 11 bases lay in between. CDR3 length equals 16 residues. Germline CDR1 reads SGHTA; CDR2 reads FQGNSA. The CDR3 protein is CASSFVAGSTNEKLFF. DNA of the CDR3: TGTGCCAGCAGCTTTGTCGCGGGGTCAACTAATGAAAAACTGTTTTTT.

This clonotype has just a few counts. The chain couples TRBV19 to TRBJ2-2; maybe TRBD1 (6 bases). CDR1 and CDR2 from the germline V gene are LNHDA and SQIVND (reference sequence). V dropped 4 bases and J dropped 1 base, with 13 bases sitting between them. This CDR3 spans 16 amino acids. CDR3: CASSNTGTQNTGELFF. CDR3 in DNA: TGTGCCAGTAGTAACACAGGGACACAGAACACCGGGGAGCTGTTTTTT.

V and J are TRBV5-1 and TRBJ2-3, with no clear D. Germline CDR1 reads SGHRS; CDR2 reads YFSETQ. The CDR3 spans 12 residues. Trimming cost V 5 bases and J 4 bases, with 8 bases left between them. The CDR3 sequence is CASSRISDTQYF. Written as DNA, the CDR3 is TGCGCCAGCAGTAGGATCTCAGATACGCAGTATTTT.